Each of the 6 T cell receptor beta chains below was sequenced from the same sample in a study of T-cell memory formation after mild COVID-19 (dated by TCRdb to the early 2020s). Libraries were prepared through 5' RACE. TCRdb shows the sequencer as Illumina NovaSeq 6000. TCRdb reprocessed the public reads (quality trimming at Q25 with fastp, clone calling with MiXCR) and kept in-frame beta chains. Entries that share a CDR3 protein sequence are merged under the most common genes and DNA. This sample lists nearly 200,000 distinct CDR3 sequences; around 17% were detected once. About 2.4% of the sample lies in the top ten. Sequences were obtained from PBMCs or a T cell subset sorted from them (not recorded which). These receptors originate from an adult woman who had mild COVID-19 (a few samples of this study predate the infection). The sample titles of this study are shuffled in the database, so cell type and time point are left out; the donor was told from shared clones.

The V call is TRBV5-4, the J call TRBJ1-1, with D tentatively TRBD1 (5 bases). V was clipped by 3 bases and J by 1 base, with 13 bases between them. This CDR3 is built from 15 residues. CDR1 and CDR2 (germline): SGHNT, YYREEE (reference sequence). This chain's CDR3 is CASSYPTVTNTEAFF. The CDR3 bases are TGTGCCAGCAGCTATCCGACAGTTACGAACACTGAAGCTTTCTTT.

This clonotype was detected many times. This rearrangement joins TRBV3-1 to TRBJ2-7; weak D call: TRBD1 (6 bases). The CDR3 is made up of 13 amino acids. CDR1 is LGHDT, CDR2 YNNKEL, per germline (reference sequence). V was pared by 6 bases and J by 6 bases, with 15 bases between. The CDR3 protein is CASSFNHRAEQYF. The CDR3 nucleotides are TGTGCCAGCAGTTTTAACCACAGGGCCGAGCAGTACTTC.

This clonotype was seen ten or more times. The V gene is TRBV5-5, the J gene TRBJ2-1, with 9 nucleotides matching TRBD1. V was pared by 0 bases and J by 7 bases, with 8 bases of the junction left unmatched. In germline, CDR1 is SGHKS, CDR2 YYEKEE (reference sequence). The CDR3 extends over 16 amino acids. DNA of the CDR3: TGTGCCAGCAGCTTGGGGCGAGGACAGGGGATGAATGAGCAGTTCTTC. Its protein product is CASSLGRGQGMNEQFF.

This clonotype was observed a few times. At one end the junction does not follow the germline gene, possibly because of a read error. The rearrangement joins TRBV6-5 to TRBJ2-7, with TRBD1 matching over 7 bases. The CDR3 contains 15 residues. Germline-derived CDR1 and CDR2 are MNHEY and SVGAGI. CDR3 sequence: CASSHSTGANYEQYF. The CDR3 DNA reads TGTGCCAGCAGTCACTCAACAGGGGCCAACTACGAGCAGTACTTC.

This sequence joins TRBV7-2 and TRBJ1-2, with D uncertain. Between the trimmed V and J ends, which lost 1 base and 4 bases, there was a span of 16 bases. The germline CDR1 and CDR2 sequences are SGHTA and FQGNSA. The CDR3 is 16 residues long. The CDR3 DNA reads as TGTGCCAGCAGCTTAGATGGAGGATCCCTTATCTATGGCTACACCTTC. Its translation: CASSLDGGSLIYGYTF. Supplemented by reference TRBV7-2 and TRBJ1-2, the full variable domain reads GAGVSQSPSNKVTEKGKDVELRCDPISGHTALYWYRQSLGQGLEFLIYFQGNSAPDKSGLPSDRFSAERTGGSVSTLTIQRTQQEDSAVYLCASSLDGGSLIYGYTFGSGTRLTVV.

This clonotype was picked up a small number of times. The V call is TRBV7-3, the J call TRBJ2-1, with 8 bases that match TRBD2. This CDR3 has 15 residues. J was trimmed by 5 bases and V by 2 bases; bases with no gene match: 5. The V gene's germline CDR1 is SGHTA and CDR2 FQGTGA. CDR3 DNA sequence: TGTGCCAGCAGCTTAGGCGGGAGGAGCGACAATGAGCAGTTCTTC. Protein: CASSLGGRSDNEQFF.